These 20 T cell receptor beta chains were all obtained from the same sample, sequenced in a study of blood T cell repertoires in COVID-19. The repertoire was sequenced with immunoSEQ multiplex PCR; TCRdb's copy has only in-frame clones and lacks some. The sample lists 200,000 to 300,000 clones; 75% to 90% were seen once. The specimen was peripheral blood. The receptor source for this set is a woman aged 25 to 39 who had recovered from COVID-19.

This chain connects TRBV5-6 to TRBJ2-7, with TRBD2 identical over 9 bases. With 0 bases clipped from V and 7 bases from J, the junction kept 5 bases outside the gene matches. Looked up from germline, CDR1 is SGHDT and CDR2 is YYEEEE. This CDR3 comprises 14 residues. CDR3 nucleotides: TGTGCCAGCAGCTTGGGCGGGGGGGCCAAAGAGCAGTACTTC. Encoded protein: CASSLGGGAKEQYF.

Only one count was recorded for this clone. The V call is TRBV2, the J call TRBJ2-3; tentatively, D is TRBD2 (6 bases). V gave up 3 bases and J gave up 8 bases, with 12 bases separating them. This CDR3 spans 13 amino acids. Germline CDR1 is SNHLY and CDR2 is FYNNEI. The CDR3 loop reads CASSEGLVGTQYF. For the CDR3, the DNA is TGTGCCAGCAGTGAGGGACTGGTGGGTACGCAGTATTTT.

This rearrangement joins TRBV7-9 to TRBJ2-6; D not resolved. This CDR3 region has 15 residues. Looked up from germline, CDR1 is SEHNR and CDR2 is FQNEAQ (reference sequence). V was clipped by 3 bases and J by 4 bases, with 10 bases between them. The CDR3 loop is CASSFAVDGANVLTF. The CDR3, as DNA: TGTGCCAGCAGCTTCGCGGTCGACGGGGCCAACGTCCTGACTTTC.

The V and J genes are TRBV27 and TRBJ2-1, with 9 nucleotides matching TRBD2. The CDR3 has 14 residues. Germline CDR1 is MNHEY and CDR2 is SMNVEV (reference sequence). Losses at the gene ends were 6 bases for V and 7 bases for J; bases not matched to a gene: 7. Here the CDR3 reads CASSLGTSRNEQFF. The CDR3, as DNA: TGTGCCAGCAGCCTTGGGACTAGCAGGAATGAGCAGTTCTTC.

The rearrangement links TRBV6-5 to TRBJ2-1; TRBD2 matches 10 bases. This CDR3 is built from 13 residues. The germline CDR1 and CDR2 sequences are MNHEY and SVGAGI. With V trimmed by 7 bases and J by 6 bases, 3 bases remained unmatched. CDR3 DNA: TGTGCCAGCACAGCGGGGGGGCCCAATGAGCAGTTCTTC. Its protein is CASTAGGPNEQFF.

The V call is TRBV5-1, the J call TRBJ1-1, with TRBD1 matching 8 bases. CDR1 is SGHRS, CDR2 YFSETQ, per germline. The V and J ends lost 2 bases and 7 bases, in that order; junction bases with no gene match: 7. The CDR3 contains 14 residues. The CDR3 spells CASSLRTGQGEAFF. CDR3 bases: TGCGCCAGCAGCTTAAGGACAGGGCAGGGTGAAGCTTTCTTT.

V is TRBV6-5 and J is TRBJ2-2; 9 bases match TRBD1. The CDR3 is made up of 15 amino acids. Unmatched junction bases numbered 8, after V lost 6 bases and J lost 6 bases. CDR1 and CDR2 from the germline V gene are MNHEY and SVGAGI. CDR3 sequence (DNA): TGTGCCAGCAGCTATACAGGGGGCGCGGCCGGGGAGCTGTTTTTT. This encodes CASSYTGGAAGELFF.

The V and J genes are TRBV12-3 or TRBV12-4 and TRBJ2-7; D is undetermined. The CDR3 runs 13 residues. Trimming pared 1 base from V and 7 bases from J, leaving 11 bases between. The CDR3, as DNA: TGTGCCAGCAGTTTAGGAGGATGGCGGGAGCAGTACTTC. Its translation is CASSLGGWREQYF.

This clone was picked up one time. The chain combines TRBV5-1 with TRBJ2-7; 11 bases are shared with TRBD1. The CDR3 totals 17 residues. Germline lookup yields CDR1 SGHRS and CDR2 YFSETQ. V shed 4 bases, J shed 6 bases, and the junction held 15 bases outside the gene matches. The CDR3 spells CASSPGQGASLIVEQYF. The CDR3 DNA reads as TGCGCCAGCAGCCCCGGACAGGGGGCCAGCCTGATAGTCGAGCAGTACTTC.

The chain is built from TRBV7-3 and TRBJ2-2; 7 positions match TRBD1. The CDR3 contains 16 residues. In germline, CDR1 is SGHTA, CDR2 FQGTGA. The trim removed 5 bases at V and 2 bases at J, leaving 8 bases unmatched. CDR3 amino acids: CASSATGTANTGELFF. CDR3 bases: TGTGCCAGCAGCGCCACCGGGACAGCTAACACCGGGGAGCTGTTTTTT.

The V call is TRBV7-9, the J call TRBJ1-2; D gene ambiguous. The CDR3 consists of 14 residues. Per germline, CDR1 SEHNR and CDR2 FQNEAQ (reference sequence). Trimming cost V 5 bases and J 8 bases, with 18 bases left between them. CDR3 nucleotide sequence: TGTGCCAGCAGCCTAAGAACAGCTATAAACGGCTACACCTTC. Its protein is CASSLRTAINGYTF.

The chain employs TRBV15 and TRBJ1-2; 8 bases align to TRBD1. The germline gives CDR1 LNHNV, CDR2 YYDKDF (reference sequence). V lost 0 bases, J lost 8 bases, and 5 bases stayed unmatched. The CDR3 extends over 14 amino acids. This CDR3 reads CATSREDRGEGYTF. In nucleotides, the CDR3 is TGTGCCACCAGCAGAGAAGACAGGGGCGAAGGCTACACCTTC.

The sample holds a few counts of this clone. The chain couples TRBV5-1 to TRBJ1-1, with no clear D. The CDR3 is 15 residues long. V was cut by 0 bases and J by 3 bases, with 12 bases left in between. Germline loops: CDR1 SGHRS, CDR2 YFSETQ. The chain's CDR3 is CASSLDRQPHTEAFF. For the CDR3, the DNA is TGCGCCAGCAGCTTGGATCGACAACCTCACACTGAAGCTTTCTTT.

The V call is TRBV5-6, the J call TRBJ2-7, with 8 bases that match TRBD1. The CDR3 is 13 residues long. Germline V gene sequence: CDR1 SGHDT, CDR2 YYEEEE. Trimming removed 3 bases from V and 4 bases from J; junction bases left unmatched: 3. CDR3 sequence (DNA): TGTGCCAGCAGCTGGACAGGGATGTACGAGCAGTACTTC. It specifies CASSWTGMYEQYF.

V and J are TRBV6-1 and TRBJ1-3; D is possibly TRBD1 (6 bases). V lost 3 bases and J lost 4, with 10 bases in between. There are 14 residues in the CDR3. CDR1 MNHNS and CDR2 SASEGT come from the germline V gene. For the CDR3, the DNA is TGTGCCAGCAGTGAGCAGGGGAACGGAAACACCATATATTTT. Translating gives CASSEQGNGNTIYF.

As concerns this clone: This could be a read error, since a much larger clone is one nucleotide away. This chain uses TRBV28 with TRBJ2-3, with 10 bases fitting TRBD2. With V trimmed by 4 bases and J by 1 base, 2 bases remained unmatched. This CDR3 spans 15 amino acids. From germline, CDR1 is MDHEN and CDR2 SYDVKM. The chain's CDR3 is CASSYLAGGTDTQYF. CDR3 sequence (DNA): TGTGCCAGCAGTTACCTAGCGGGGGGCACAGATACGCAGTATTTT.

The chain recombines TRBV14 with TRBJ2-2; the match to TRBD1 covers 7 bases. The CDR3 loop spans 14 amino acids. The V and J ends lost 6 bases and 2 bases, in that order; junction bases with no gene match: 3. Germline CDR1 SGHDN, CDR2 FVKESK. The CDR3 is CASRTGSNTGELFF. The CDR3 DNA follows: TGTGCCAGCAGGACAGGGAGCAACACCGGGGAGCTGTTTTTT. Looking up the rest from reference TRBV14 and TRBJ2-2 gives the full variable domain: EAGVTQFPSHSVIEKGQTVTLRCDPISGHDNLYWYRRVMGKEIKFLLHFVKESKQDESGMPNNRFLAERTGGTYSTLKVQPAELEDSGVYFCASRTGSNTGELFFGEGSRLTVL.

CDR3 in amino acids: CASSQTTSGAPGELFF. The CDR3 DNA reads TGCGCCAGCAGCCAAACAACTAGCGGGGCCCCCGGGGAGCTGTTTTTT. This chain connects TRBV4-1 to TRBJ2-2; 10 bases line up with TRBD2. In germline, CDR1 is MGHRA, CDR2 YSYEKL. V dropped 2 bases and J dropped 6; count of bases not matched to a gene: 6. The CDR3 length is 16 residues.

The rearrangement joins TRBV25-1 to TRBJ1-2; 8 nucleotides match TRBD1. This CDR3 comprises 14 residues. The junction had 11 bases not matched to a gene; V was cut back by 8 bases and J by 6 bases. Germline CDR1 is MGHDK and CDR2 is SYGVNS. The CDR3 sequence is CASRPGGRKNGYTF. CDR3 bases: TGTGCCAGCCGGCCAGGGGGCCGTAAAAATGGCTACACCTTC.

V usage is TRBV19 and J usage is TRBJ1-5; maybe TRBD1 (6 bases). The germline CDR1 and CDR2 sequences are LNHDA and SQIVND (reference sequence). The V end was cut by 5 bases, the J end by 0 bases, with 11 bases between. This CDR3 has 15 residues. Here the CDR3 reads CASSAGTLSNQPQHF. The CDR3 DNA reads TGTGCCAGTAGTGCCGGGACACTTAGCAATCAGCCCCAGCATTTT.